This T cell receptor beta chain was sequenced for a study of blood T cell repertoires in COVID-19. Study at large: The cDNA or gDNA used as material had been derived from T cells, B-cell-depleted T cells, or PBMCs.

The CDR3 is made up of 16 amino acids. Germline CDR1 is SGHNT and CDR2 is YYREEE (reference sequence). The V gene end was trimmed by 2 bases and the J gene end by 2 bases; junction bases not matched to a gene: 5. In the original workflow: Scientists estimated how many nucleated cells there were by amplifying reference gene primers. Method: immunoSEQ multiplex PCR; TCRdb's copy keeps in-frame clones and lacks some. The D gene and trimming were derived from the DNA, and the V and J assignments and clone size from that table. This sample carries about 140,000 clones, around 77% of them seen once, and the ten largest clones take approximately 8.6%.

This chain joins TRBV5-4 and TRBJ2-5, with TRBD2 matching 11 bases. The TCR originated in a man aged 50-59 years with active or convalescent COVID-19. Sequenced material: peripheral blood. CDR3 residues: CASSFQLAGAQETQYF. CDR3 in DNA: TGTGCCAGCAGCTTTCAACTAGCGGGGGCGCAAGAGACCCAGTACTTC.